The rows below give T cell receptor beta chains drawn from one sample of a study of T cells in Graves' hyperthyroidism and ophthalmopathy. Each CDR3 protein gets one entry after TCRdb re-called the multiplex PCR reads with MiXCR. Among about 250,000 distinct CDR3 sequences, roughly 15% were seen once, and the ten largest hold around 31%. Material for sequencing was blood. These receptors came from a woman between 45 and 65 years old with Graves' hyperthyroidism that later progressed to Graves' ophthalmopathy. Each CDR3 is given with its conserved first and last residue. Fields, in order: J gene, V gene, D gene, clone size, CDR3 protein, CDR3 DNA. The D gene is left open where the match is weak. Size tells how often a clone was seen (once, few, many) or the class of an expanded clone, and some rows leave it out.

>TRBJ2-5|TRBV30|-|-
CAWSVTGLETQYF
TGTGCCTGGAGTGTAACAGGGTTGGAGACCCAGTACTTC
>TRBJ1-2|TRBV6-1|-|many
CASSPPGQYGYTF
TGTGCCAGCAGCCCCCCGGGGCAGTATGGCTACACCTTC
>TRBJ2-1|TRBV9|TRBD2|many
CASSVDGTSYNEQFF
TGTGCCAGCAGCGTAGACGGGACTAGCTACAATGAGCAGTTCTTC
>TRBJ2-2|TRBV5-1|-|many
CASSYTGELFF
TGCGCCAGCAGCTACACCGGGGAGCTGTTTTTT
>TRBJ1-2|TRBV5-1|-|few
CASSLKNEGGYTF
TGCGCCAGCAGCTTGAAGAATGAGGGTGGCTACACCTTC
>TRBJ1-1|TRBV6-1|TRBD1|many
CASRGQGKNTEAFF
TGTGCCAGCAGGGGACAGGGGAAGAACACTGAAGCTTTCTTT
>TRBJ2-2|TRBV24-1|TRBD2|many
CATSDEWEGRAGELFF
TGTGCCACCAGTGATGAGTGGGAGGGCCGGGCCGGGGAGCTGTTTTTT
>TRBJ1-4|TRBV2|-|many
CASSVGVSRTNEKLFF
TGTGCCAGCAGTGTAGGGGTTTCGAGGACTAATGAAAAACTGTTTTTT
>TRBJ2-6|TRBV5-6|-|-
CASSLTDSGANVLTF
TGTGCCAGCAGCTTGACCGACTCTGGGGCCAACGTCCTGACTTTC
>TRBJ2-7|TRBV2|TRBD1|many
CASILGDSSYEQYF
TGTGCCAGCATCCTGGGGGACAGTTCCTACGAGCAGTACTTC
>TRBJ1-2|TRBV28|TRBD1|once
CASSTPGQMNYGYTF
TGTGCCAGCAGTACCCCGGGACAGATGAACTATGGCTACACCTTC
>TRBJ2-2|TRBV20-1|TRBD1|-
CSARVLYRGPNTGELFF
TGCAGTGCTAGGGTCCTATACAGGGGGCCCAACACCGGGGAGCTGTTTTTT
>TRBJ2-3|TRBV5-6|TRBD2|few
CASRPQASGSADTQYF
TGTGCCAGCAGGCCCCAAGCTAGCGGGAGTGCGGATACGCAGTATTTT
>TRBJ2-1|TRBV12-3/TRBV12-4|-|-
CTSTGTLGHEQFF
TGTACCAGCACCGGGACTTTGGGTCATGAGCAGTTCTTC
>TRBJ1-4|TRBV7-9|TRBD1|few
CASSPRGTDGEKLFF
TGTGCCAGCAGCCCAAGAGGGACAGATGGGGAAAAACTGTTTTTT
>TRBJ1-2|TRBV19|-|-
CASSTGEGYGYTF
TGTGCCAGTAGTACAGGGGAAGGCTATGGCTACACCTTC
>TRBJ1-1|TRBV25-1|-|many
CASSAPTAAMNTEAFF
TGTGCCAGCAGTGCTCCTACGGCGGCGATGAACACTGAAGCTTTCTTT
>TRBJ2-6|TRBV27|-|-
CASSFQGVGANVLTF
TGTGCCAGCAGTTTCCAAGGGGTAGGGGCCAACGTCCTGACTTTC
>TRBJ2-1|TRBV7-6|TRBD2|many
CASSLAGGPLNEQFF
TGTGCCAGCAGCTTAGCGGGAGGGCCTTTAAATGAGCAGTTCTTC
>TRBJ2-7|TRBV28|-|many
CASRGGVPNRSYEQYF
TGTGCCAGCCGAGGGGGGGTGCCTAATAGGTCCTACGAGCAGTACTTC
>TRBJ2-1|TRBV27|-|many
CASSLKNSYNEQFF
TGTGCCAGCAGTCTCAAGAACTCCTACAATGAGCAGTTCTTC
>TRBJ1-2|TRBV28|TRBD1|many
CASSPMVRDSDGYTF
TGTGCCAGCAGCCCCATGGTCAGGGACAGCGATGGCTACACCTTC
>TRBJ1-1|TRBV6-2/TRBV6-3|-|-
CASSYSRFAEAFF
TGTGCCAGCAGTTACTCGCGTTTTGCTGAAGCTTTCTTT
>TRBJ1-5|TRBV18|TRBD1|few
CASSEYTGEGNQPQHF
TGTGCCAGCTCAGAGTATACAGGGGAAGGAAATCAGCCCCAGCATTTT
>TRBJ2-2|TRBV18|-|many
CASSPRQNTGELFF
TGTGCCAGCTCACCAAGACAGAACACCGGGGAGCTGTTTTTT
>TRBJ2-5|TRBV6-1|TRBD1|many
CASRSGQMETQYF
TGTGCCAGCAGGTCGGGACAGATGGAGACCCAGTACTTC
>TRBJ2-1|TRBV2|-|many
CASKATEQFF
TGTGCCAGCAAGGCCACCGAGCAGTTCTTC
>TRBJ2-5|TRBV15|-|many
CATSRDGETQYF
TGTGCCACCAGCAGAGATGGGGAGACCCAGTACTTC
>TRBJ1-1|TRBV5-8|-|many
CASSGMGRSNEAFF
TGTGCCAGCAGCGGTATGGGCAGGTCTAATGAAGCTTTCTTT
>TRBJ1-3|TRBV19|-|-
CASSIRTETSGNTIYF
TGTGCCAGTAGTATCAGGACAGAGACGTCTGGAAACACCATATATTTT
>TRBJ2-2|TRBV3-1|-|many
CASSRSWTGELFF
TGTGCCAGCAGCCGAAGTTGGACCGGGGAGCTGTTTTTT
>TRBJ1-6|TRBV28|TRBD1|many
CASLGRGLNSPLHF
TGTGCCAGCCTGGGCAGGGGGTTGAATTCACCCCTCCACTTT
>TRBJ1-2|TRBV9|-|-
CASSPRVGWGYTF
TGTGCCAGCAGCCCTAGGGTCGGTTGGGGCTACACCTTC
>TRBJ2-1|TRBV6-4|TRBD2|-
CASSDSKASGFSSYNEQFF
TGTGCCAGCAGTGACTCTAAGGCTAGCGGGTTTAGCTCCTACAATGAGCAGTTCTTC
>TRBJ1-1|TRBV4-1|-|-
CASSHPPRSGEAFF
TGCGCCAGCAGCCACCCCCCCCGATCTGGTGAAGCTTTCTTT
>TRBJ1-2|TRBV12-3/TRBV12-4|TRBD1|many
CASGQGAVGVGYTF
TGTGCCAGCGGTCAGGGGGCGGTTGGTGTCGGCTACACCTTC
>TRBJ2-3|TRBV7-9|TRBD2|many
CASSLVGLAGYTDTQYF
TGTGCCAGCAGCTTGGTGGGACTAGCGGGATACACAGATACGCAGTATTTT
>TRBJ2-7|TRBV3-1|-|many
CASSQAGSGQYF
TGTGCCAGCAGCCAAGCAGGTTCTGGGCAGTACTTC
>TRBJ2-7|TRBV9|-|many
CASSVGVGAYEQYF
TGTGCCAGCAGCGTTGGCGTCGGAGCCTACGAGCAGTACTTC
>TRBJ2-1|TRBV14|-|-
CASSLLGGVSYNEQFF
TGTGCCAGCAGCCTACTAGGGGGGGTCAGCTACAATGAGCAGTTCTTC
>TRBJ2-7|TRBV29-1|TRBD2|-
CSVWDSGGEQYF
TGCAGCGTGTGGGACTCCGGGGGGGAGCAGTACTTC
>TRBJ2-2|TRBV20-1|TRBD2|many
CSAIHGLAGGTGELFF
TGCAGTGCTATTCACGGACTAGCGGGAGGAACCGGGGAGCTGTTTTTT
>TRBJ2-7|TRBV28|TRBD2|-
CASGEREGHHEQYF
TGTGCCAGCGGCGAGCGGGAGGGCCACCACGAGCAGTACTTC
>TRBJ2-1|TRBV10-3|TRBD1|-
CTISRDRQYNEQFF
TGTACCATCAGCCGGGACAGGCAATACAATGAGCAGTTCTTC
>TRBJ2-5|TRBV3-1|-|many
CASSQEVVETQYF
TGTGCCAGCAGCCAAGAAGTTGTAGAGACCCAGTACTTC
>TRBJ1-1|TRBV28|TRBD1|-
CASTRRDSIMNTEAFF
TGTGCCAGCACCCGTCGGGACAGTATAATGAACACTGAAGCTTTCTTT
>TRBJ2-1|TRBV11-3|-|many
CASSLRLAGYNEQFF
TGTGCCAGCAGCTTACGATTAGCTGGCTACAATGAGCAGTTCTTC
>TRBJ1-2|TRBV12-3/TRBV12-4|TRBD1|many
CASSPTGSYGYTF
TGTGCCAGCAGCCCGACAGGGAGCTATGGCTACACCTTC